Shown below are 30 T cell receptor beta chains from a single sample sequenced in a study of blood T cell repertoires in COVID-19. Data came from immunoSEQ multiplex PCR; TCRdb stores just in-frame clones and leaves some out. The profile shows under 200,000 clones, around nine tenths of them singletons. The source material was peripheral blood. The receptors stem from a man in his 60s with active or convalescent COVID-19.

The chain links TRBV3-1 (or the pseudogene TRBV3-2) to TRBJ1-2; possibly TRBD1 for D (5 bases). The V end lost 0 bases, the J end lost 7 bases, and 15 bases lay between the germline ends. This CDR3 region has 15 residues. The germline CDR1 and CDR2 sequences are LGHDT and YNNKEL (reference sequence). The DNA of the CDR3 is TGTGCCAGCAGCCAAGACTGGCAGTGGGGCAGTGGCTACACCTTC. It codes for CASSQDWQWGSGYTF.

This chain uses TRBV4-2 with TRBJ1-5, with 9 bases that match TRBD1. The germline CDR1 and CDR2 sequences are LGHNA and YNFKEQ. The junction had 9 bases not matched to a gene; V was cut back by 4 bases and J by 8 bases. CDR3 length: 15 amino acids. CDR3 sequence: CASSLDGQGNKPQHF. In DNA form, the CDR3 reads TGTGCCAGCAGCCTCGATGGACAGGGGAATAAGCCCCAGCATTTT.

V usage is TRBV6-5 and J usage is TRBJ1-2; D not resolved. The CDR3 extends over 10 amino acids. From germline, CDR1 is MNHEY and CDR2 SVGAGI. V gave up 11 bases and J gave up 4 bases, with 8 bases separating them. This chain's CDR3 is CAAGSYGYTF. The CDR3 coding sequence is TGTGCCGCCGGTAGCTATGGCTACACCTTC.

The chain links TRBV27 to TRBJ1-5, with D possibly TRBD1 on 6 matching bases. This CDR3 comprises 14 residues. Germline loops: CDR1 MNHEY, CDR2 SMNVEV (reference sequence). Between the trimmed V and J ends, which lost 6 bases and 6 bases, there was a span of 15 bases. As DNA, the CDR3 is TGTGCCAGCAGCCAGGGGTGGGGCGGTCAGCCCCAGCATTTT. Translation gives CASSQGWGGQPQHF.

The sample holds one count of this clone. The chain links TRBV21-1 to TRBJ2-6; the D call in the table, TRBD1, was not verified against the DNA. TRBV21-1 is a listed pseudogene. The length of the CDR3 is 20 residues. CDR3: CASPLWTGTVHIGGANVLTF. As DNA, the CDR3 is TGTGCCAGCCCACTGTGGACCGGGACAGTACATATCGGGGGGGCCAACGTCCTGACTTTC.

This clone showed up just once. The chain combines TRBV29-1 with TRBJ1-3; D may be TRBD1 (6 bases). CDR3 length equals 15 residues. Between the trimmed V and J ends, which lost 7 bases and 0 bases, there was a span of 16 bases. Germline CDR1 is SQVTM and CDR2 is ANQGSEA. CDR3 sequence: CSALRGHSSGNTIYF. CDR3 in DNA: TGCAGCGCTCTGAGGGGACACAGCTCTGGAAACACCATATATTTT.

This rearrangement joins TRBV4-1 to TRBJ2-7; 8 positions match TRBD1. This CDR3 has 16 residues. In germline, CDR1 is MGHRA, CDR2 YSYEKL. After removal of 2 bases from V and 2 bases from J, the junction contained 8 bases not matched to a gene. The CDR3, as DNA: TGCGCCAGCAGCCAAACAGCCGGGACAGGCACCTACGAGCAGTACTTC. The encoded protein is CASSQTAGTGTYEQYF.

V is TRBV5-1 and J is TRBJ2-7; 11 bases are a match to TRBD2. V gave up 0 bases and J gave up 13 bases; unmatched junction bases: 9. Germline V lookup: CDR1 SGHRS, CDR2 YFSETQ. This CDR3 has 14 residues. The CDR3 DNA follows: TGCGCCAGCAGCTTGGCCACTAGCGGGGGCCTCCTTTACTTC. Its translation: CASSLATSGGLLYF.

The chain uses TRBV7-9 and TRBJ2-7, with D tentatively TRBD1 (6 bases). Germline-derived CDR1 and CDR2 are SEHNR and FQNEAQ (reference sequence). CDR3 size: 13 residues. Trimming removed 5 bases at V and 6 bases at J, with 14 bases between. The CDR3 DNA is TGTGCCAGCAGCCGGACAGCCTTGGGCGAGCAGTACTTC. Its translation is CASSRTALGEQYF.

CDR3 region: CASSSGTPTLYGYTF. The CDR3 nucleotides read TGTGCCAGCAGCAGCGGGACACCAACACTCTATGGCTACACCTTC. This chain connects TRBV5-6 to TRBJ1-2; D perhaps matches TRBD1 (6 bases). The CDR3 length is 15 residues. The V end lost 4 bases, the J end lost 4 bases, and 17 bases lay between the germline ends. Germline V gene lookup returns CDR1 SGHDT and CDR2 YYEEEE.

The gene calls are TRBV30 and TRBJ1-6; D is perhaps TRBD1 (5 bases). Trimming pared 2 bases from V and 8 bases from J, leaving 10 bases between. The germline V gene encodes CDR1 GTSNPN and CDR2 SVGIG (reference sequence). CDR3 length equals 13 residues. This chain's CDR3 is CAWSRGWDSPLHF. The CDR3, as DNA: TGTGCCTGGAGTAGGGGCTGGGATTCACCCCTCCACTTT.

The chain links TRBV24-1 to TRBJ2-5, with 13 bases lining up with TRBD2. CDR3 length: 20 residues. Trimming cost V 3 bases and J 0 bases; bases outside gene matches: 12. The germline CDR1 and CDR2 sequences are KGHDR and SFDVKD. The CDR3 spells CATSDPTIKTSGGHQETQYF. CDR3 DNA sequence: TGTGCCACCAGTGATCCCACCATTAAGACTAGCGGGGGGCACCAAGAGACCCAGTACTTC.

CDR3 residues: CASSPRLTGRSEQFF. CDR3 sequence (DNA): TGTGCCAGCAGCCCCAGACTGACGGGAAGGAGTGAGCAGTTCTTC. This rearrangement joins TRBV7-3 to TRBJ2-1, with TRBD2 as a possible D gene (5 bases). V was trimmed by 5 bases and J by 9 bases, leaving 20 bases between them. The length of the CDR3 is 15 residues. CDR1 is SGHTA and CDR2 is FQGTGA in the germline V gene.

This chain joins TRBV3-1 (or the pseudogene TRBV3-2) and TRBJ2-7; 8 bases match TRBD1. This CDR3 comprises 12 residues. CDR1 is LGHDT and CDR2 is YNNKEL in the germline V gene (reference sequence). V trimming: 7 bases; J trimming: 2 bases; junction bases outside the gene matches: 1. Here the CDR3 reads CASKTGAYEQYF. CDR3 nucleotides: TGTGCCAGCAAGACAGGGGCCTACGAGCAGTACTTC.

Remarks on this clone: Distinct nucleotide sequences in the sample also encode this CDR3. The genes are TRBV10-3 and TRBJ2-3; TRBD1 matches at 8 bases. The germline V gene encodes CDR1 ENHRY and CDR2 SYGVKD. The trim removed 4 bases at V and 2 bases at J, leaving 2 bases unmatched. The length of the CDR3 is 14 residues. This CDR3 reads CAISGTGTTDTQYF. In DNA, the CDR3 is TGTGCCATCAGTGGGACAGGGACCACAGATACGCAGTATTTT.

This CDR3 reads CASSSFSGGLNTGELFF. CDR3 nucleotides: TGTGCCAGCAGCTCCTTTAGCGGGGGGTTGAACACCGGGGAGCTGTTTTTT. The J gene is TRBJ2-2, the V gene TRBV11-3, with 10 bases lining up with TRBD2. The CDR3 has 17 residues. The germline V gene has CDR1 SGHNT and CDR2 YENEEA. V gave up 4 bases and J gave up 1 base; unmatched junction bases: 6. Together with reference TRBV11-3 and TRBJ2-2, the CDR3 gives the full variable domain: EAGVVQSPRYKIIEKKQPVAFWCNPISGHNTLYWYLQNLGQGPELLIRYENEEAVDDSQLPKDRFSAERLKGVDSTLKIQPAELGDSAVYLCASSSFSGGLNTGELFFGEGSRLTVL.

The chain employs TRBV29-1 and TRBJ2-1; 11 bases are a match to TRBD2. V shed 7 bases, J shed 7 bases, and the junction held 9 bases outside the gene matches. Germline values: CDR1 SQVTM, CDR2 ANQGSEA. The CDR3 extends over 14 amino acids. CDR3 sequence: CSGRLAGGPNEQFF. As DNA, the CDR3 is TGCAGCGGGCGGTTAGCGGGGGGGCCTAATGAGCAGTTCTTC.

The rearrangement links TRBV6-5 to TRBJ2-7; 7 bases match TRBD1. V lost 2 bases and J lost 1; bases outside the gene matches: 5. This CDR3 has 15 amino acids. Germline CDR1 MNHEY, CDR2 SVGAGI. The CDR3 nucleotides are TGTGCCAGCAGTTACAGGGGGCAGGAATCCTACGAGCAGTACTTC. Translating it yields CASSYRGQESYEQYF.

The V and J genes are TRBV29-1 and TRBJ2-7; 9 bases map to TRBD1. CDR3 length equals 14 residues. The V and J ends lost 4 bases and 4 bases, in that order; junction bases with no gene match: 8. From germline, CDR1 is SQVTM and CDR2 ANQGSEA. The DNA of the CDR3 is TGCAGCGTTGGAGGGACAGGGTACGGGTACGAGCAGTACTTC. This sequence encodes CSVGGTGYGYEQYF.

V and J are TRBV5-1 and TRBJ2-1; TRBD1 is a possible D gene (7 bases). CDR3 length: 16 residues. Between the trimmed V and J ends, which lost 2 bases and 2 bases, there was a span of 14 bases. Germline V CDR1 and CDR2: SGHRS, YFSETQ. For the CDR3, the DNA is TGCGCCAGCAGCTTACAGGGGACGGGGGCCTACAATGAGCAGTTCTTC. It translates to CASSLQGTGAYNEQFF.

The chain recombines TRBV18 with TRBJ1-6; D unresolved. This CDR3 comprises 14 residues. V dropped 3 bases and J dropped 8 bases, with 11 bases sitting between them. CDR1 is KGHSH, CDR2 LQKENI, per germline. This chain's CDR3 is CASSPSTVDSPLHF. The DNA for the CDR3 is TGTGCCAGCTCACCTTCCACGGTAGATTCACCCCTCCACTTT.

The chain is built from TRBV6-1 and TRBJ1-2; D gene ambiguous. Germline V gene lookup returns CDR1 MNHNS and CDR2 SASEGT. The V end lost 1 base, the J end lost 7 bases, and 19 bases lay between the germline ends. The CDR3 spans 16 residues. Written as DNA, the CDR3 is TGTGCCAGCAGTGAAGGGAGGGTCAGCCCAACGGGTGGCTACACCTTC. Protein: CASSEGRVSPTGGYTF.

The V call is TRBV7-9, the J call TRBJ1-3, with D tentatively TRBD1 (6 bases). CDR1 SEHNR and CDR2 FQNEAQ come from the germline V gene (reference sequence). The V end lost 5 bases, the J end lost 1 base, and 12 bases lay between the germline ends. This CDR3 comprises 15 residues. CDR3 sequence (DNA): TGTGCCAGCAGCGTAACCACAGGGTCTGGAAACACCATATATTTT. It specifies CASSVTTGSGNTIYF.

V and J are TRBV3-1 (or the pseudogene TRBV3-2) and TRBJ2-3; D gene ambiguous. From germline, CDR1 is LGHDT and CDR2 YNNKEL (reference sequence). The CDR3 has 14 amino acids. Trimming took off 3 bases at V and 3 bases at J, with 10 bases between the two ends. The CDR3 here is CASSHEARTDTQYF. The CDR3 coding sequence is TGTGCCAGCAGCCACGAAGCCCGTACAGATACGCAGTATTTT.

The V call is TRBV5-1, the J call TRBJ2-5; TRBD2 aligns across 8 bases. Germline V gene data show CDR1 as SGHRS and CDR2 as YFSETQ. V lost 0 bases, J lost 1 base, and 5 bases stayed unmatched. This CDR3 has 16 residues. CDR3 sequence: CASSLEIAGPQETQYF. Written as DNA, the CDR3 is TGCGCCAGCAGCTTGGAGATAGCGGGGCCCCAAGAGACCCAGTACTTC. Full variable domain (outside the CDR3, taken from reference TRBV5-1 and TRBJ2-5): KAGVTQTPRYLIKTRGQQVTLSCSPISGHRSVSWYQQTPGQGLQFLFEYFSETQRNKGNFPGRFSGRQFSNSRSEMNVSTLELGDSALYLCASSLEIAGPQETQYFGPGTRLLVL.

The chain employs TRBV11-2 and TRBJ2-2; the D gene is possibly TRBD2 (5 bases). This CDR3 is 16 amino acids long. The V end was cut by 5 bases, the J end by 2 bases, with 15 bases between. Germline V lookup: CDR1 SGHAT, CDR2 FQNNGV. CDR3 amino acids: CASSPRGSGNTGELFF. CDR3 bases: TGTGCCAGCAGCCCTAGAGGCTCGGGAAACACCGGGGAGCTGTTTTTT.

This chain connects TRBV7-9 to TRBJ2-1, with D tentatively TRBD1 (5 bases). Germline CDR1 reads SEHNR; CDR2 reads FQNEAQ (reference sequence). The CDR3 spans 12 residues. V was shortened by 3 bases and J by 12 bases, with 12 bases between the two germline ends. CDR3 protein: CASSFTQGWQFF. The CDR3 nucleotides are TGTGCCAGCAGCTTCACCCAGGGTTGGCAGTTCTTC.

This chain uses TRBV18 with TRBJ2-7; TRBD1 might be the D (6 bases). CDR1 is KGHSH and CDR2 is LQKENI in the germline V gene. The CDR3 runs to 14 residues. The V and J ends lost 2 bases and 2 bases respectively, with 10 bases between them. DNA of the CDR3: TGTGCCAGCTCACCAAACAAGGGGGCCTACGAGCAGTACTTC. Translation gives CASSPNKGAYEQYF.

The genes are TRBV9 and TRBJ1-5; 7 bases match TRBD1. Germline CDR1 reads SGDLS; CDR2 reads YYNGEE. This CDR3 spans 18 amino acids. Trimming cost V 2 bases and J 5 bases; bases outside gene matches: 16. In nucleotides, the CDR3 is TGTGCCAGCAGCGTGGACAGGCTAGTTCCCCAAGGGTATCAGCCCCAGCATTTT. Translating gives CASSVDRLVPQGYQPQHF.

The CDR3 here is CSVELLRFTYNEQFF. CDR3 coding DNA: TGCAGCGTTGAGTTACTGAGATTTACCTACAATGAGCAGTTCTTC. The chain carries TRBV29-1 and TRBJ2-1, with D hard to call. Germline V gene data show CDR1 as SQVTM and CDR2 as ANQGSEA. This CDR3 spans 15 amino acids. Trimming left V 3 bases short and J 2 bases short, with 14 bases between.